This T cell receptor (beta chain) was sequenced for a study of response to subunit inactivated influenza vaccine. TCRdb recomputed calls from the RT-PCR reads with MiXCR, one row per CDR3 protein. The sample shows about 180,000 distinct CDR3 sequences, around 10% of them seen only once. The clonotype originates from a man between 50 and 75 years old who received an inactivated influenza vaccine. Here the sequenced sample was CD8+ T cells sorted from PBMCs, taken less than 30 months after vaccination.

Here the CDR3 DNA reads TGTGCCAGCAGCACACCGGGGTTCGGAGAGACCCAGTACTTC. It yields the protein CASSTPGFGETQYF. This sequence joins TRBV7-2 and TRBJ2-5; tentative D call: TRBD2 (5 bases). The CDR3 runs 14 residues. V lost 5 bases and J 4 bases, leaving 14 bases between the germline ends. CDR1 and CDR2 (germline): SGHTA, FQGNSA.